This TCR beta chain was captured in a study of T-cell memory formation after mild COVID-19. Findings and caveats of the study: Day 15 to 85 contracting clones showed balanced CD4/CD8; day 15 to 37 expanders favored CD4+.

This clonotype was detected only a few times. As yet, its antigen is unknown. This CDR3 is built from 15 residues. Germline CDR1 is SEHNR and CDR2 is FQNEAQ (reference sequence). Trimming stripped 1 base from V and 2 bases from J, with 11 bases between. Barcoded TCR alpha and TCR beta cDNA libraries with UMIs came from 5'RACE using constant-segment primers. Using its own MiXCR run on the 5' RACE reads, TCRdb lists one record per CDR3 protein. The sample has 150,000 to 200,000 distinct CDR3 sequences; 14% are singletons. V usage is TRBV7-9 and J usage is TRBJ2-5; D is perhaps TRBD2 (5 bases). The specimen sequenced was PBMCs or a T cell subset sorted from them (not recorded which). This clonotype was sampled from an adult woman who had mild COVID-19 (a few samples of this study predate the infection). Cell type and time point are not known. DNA of the CDR3: TGTGCCAGCAGCTTAGTGGGAGAGAATCAAGAGACCCAGTACTTC. It codes for CASSLVGENQETQYF.